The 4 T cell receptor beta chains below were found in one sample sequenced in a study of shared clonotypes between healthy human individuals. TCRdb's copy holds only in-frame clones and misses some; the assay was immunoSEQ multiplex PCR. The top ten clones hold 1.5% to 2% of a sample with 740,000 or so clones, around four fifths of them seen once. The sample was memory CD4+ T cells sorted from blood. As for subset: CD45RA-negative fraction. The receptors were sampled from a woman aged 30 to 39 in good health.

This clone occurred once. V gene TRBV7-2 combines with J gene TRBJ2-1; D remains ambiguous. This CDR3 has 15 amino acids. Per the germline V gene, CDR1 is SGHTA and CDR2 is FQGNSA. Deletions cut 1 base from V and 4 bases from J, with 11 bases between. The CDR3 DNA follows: TGTGCCAGCAGCTTAGGCAGAAGAGCATACAATGAGCAGTTCTTC. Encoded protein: CASSLGRRAYNEQFF.

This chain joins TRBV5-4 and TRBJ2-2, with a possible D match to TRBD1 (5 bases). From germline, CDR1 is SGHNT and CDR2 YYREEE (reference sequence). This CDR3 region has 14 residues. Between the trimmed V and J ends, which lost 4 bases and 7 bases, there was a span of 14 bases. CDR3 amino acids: CASSLDTSRGELFF. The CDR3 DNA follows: TGTGCCAGCAGCCTGGACACAAGCCGCGGGGAGCTGTTTTTT. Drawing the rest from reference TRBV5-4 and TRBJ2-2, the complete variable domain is ETGVTQSPTHLIKTRGQQVTLRCSSQSGHNTVSWYQQALGQGPQFIFQYYREEENGRGNFPPRFSGLQFPNYSSELNVNALELDDSALYLCASSLDTSRGELFFGEGSRLTVL.

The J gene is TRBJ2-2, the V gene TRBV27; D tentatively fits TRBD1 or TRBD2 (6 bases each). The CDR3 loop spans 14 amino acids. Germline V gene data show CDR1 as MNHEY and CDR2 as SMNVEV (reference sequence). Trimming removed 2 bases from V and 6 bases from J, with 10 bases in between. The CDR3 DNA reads TGTGCCAGCAGTTTAAGGGGGGCCCCCGGGGAGCTGTTTTTT. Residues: CASSLRGAPGELFF.

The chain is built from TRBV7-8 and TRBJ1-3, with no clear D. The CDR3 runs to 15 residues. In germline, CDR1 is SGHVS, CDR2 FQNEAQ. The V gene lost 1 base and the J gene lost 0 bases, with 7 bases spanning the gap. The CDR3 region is CASSLERYSGNTIYF. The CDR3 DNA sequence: TGTGCCAGCAGCTTAGAGAGGTACTCTGGAAACACCATATATTTT.